Below, one TCR beta chain is given with its context. The data were obtained in a study of PD-1 and CTLA-4 blockade in melanoma. Using immunoSEQ multiplex PCR, the repertoire was profiled, and TCRdb retains in-frame clones only, with some absent. The data show some 15,000 clones, with 73% seen just once and 15% to 20% held by the top ten. Germline CDR1 and CDR2: LNHDA and SQIVND (reference sequence). Trimming removed 3 bases from V and 5 bases from J, with 13 bases in between. The length of the CDR3 is 14 residues. The specimen was CD8+ T cells from peripheral blood, collected before anti-PD-1 treatment. The chain recombines TRBV19 with TRBJ2-5; tentative D call: TRBD2 (5 bases). This sequence was found in a human donor with melanoma. This CDR3 reads CASSILAGEETQYF. In DNA, the CDR3 is TGTGCCAGTAGTATTCTAGCAGGCGAGGAGACCCAGTACTTC.